Following are 25 T cell receptor beta chains from one sample sequenced in a study of blood T cell repertoires in COVID-19. Generated by immunoSEQ multiplex PCR, the TCRdb table keeps only in-frame clones and is missing some. The top ten clones hold 1% to 1.5% of a sample with 200,000 to 300,000 clones, 88% of them seen once. The sample taken for sequencing was PBMCs or T cells enriched from blood (not recorded which). The source is a woman in her forties with acute COVID-19.

The chain joins TRBV19 to TRBJ2-1, with 10 nucleotides matching TRBD2. Germline lookup yields CDR1 LNHDA and CDR2 SQIVND (reference sequence). Trimming at V came to 6 bases and at J to 8 bases, leaving 10 bases not matched to a gene. The CDR3 is 15 amino acids. CDR3 in DNA: TGTGCCAGTAGGGAAGGACTAGCGGCTTGGGATGAGCAGTTCTTC. It yields the protein CASREGLAAWDEQFF.

This clone was observed once. The genes are TRBV6-5 and TRBJ2-7, with a weak D call TRBD2 (5 bases). Germline V gene lookup returns CDR1 MNHEY and CDR2 SVGAGI. The CDR3 is 13 amino acids. V was clipped by 7 bases and J by 3 bases, with 13 bases between them. The chain's CDR3 is CASTDFWVYEQYV. CDR3 DNA sequence: TGTGCCAGCACGGACTTTTGGGTCTACGAGCAGTACGTC.

V gene TRBV11-3 combines with J gene TRBJ2-1, with TRBD1 as a possible D gene (5 bases). The length of the CDR3 is 13 residues. CDR1 is SGHNT and CDR2 is YENEEA in the germline V gene. Trimming pared 1 base from V and 15 bases from J, leaving 16 bases between. CDR3 residues: CASSLGFPRGTFF. The CDR3 coding sequence is TGTGCCAGCAGCTTAGGTTTTCCTAGGGGTACGTTCTTC. The variable domain in full, with the rest retrieved from reference TRBV11-3 and TRBJ2-1, is EAGVVQSPRYKIIEKKQPVAFWCNPISGHNTLYWYLQNLGQGPELLIRYENEEAVDDSQLPKDRFSAERLKGVDSTLKIQPAELGDSAVYLCASSLGFPRGTFFGPGTRLTVL.

J is TRBJ1-2 and V is TRBV24-1; maybe TRBD1 (5 bases). Germline CDR1 reads KGHDR; CDR2 reads SFDVKD. With 2 bases removed from V and 10 bases from J, the gap between germline ends came to 19 bases. This CDR3 spans 15 amino acids. CDR3 in amino acids: CATSDSPDTSSPYTF. The CDR3 region has the DNA TGTGCCACCAGTGATTCTCCGGACACCTCTAGTCCCTACACCTTC.

The V and J genes are TRBV5-6 and TRBJ1-4; D gene ambiguous. Germline V gene data show CDR1 as SGHDT and CDR2 as YYEEEE. CDR3 size: 16 residues. Deletions cut 4 bases from V and 0 bases from J, with 13 bases between. CDR3 region: CASSPSSFATNEKLFF. The CDR3 nucleotides are TGTGCCAGCAGCCCAAGTAGTTTTGCAACTAATGAAAAACTGTTTTTT.

The chain has TRBV29-1 and TRBJ2-1, with 7 bases aligning to TRBD2. CDR1 and CDR2 (germline): SQVTM, ANQGSEA. This CDR3 is 13 amino acids long. V shed 2 bases and J 7 bases; nucleotides not matched to a gene: 5. The CDR3 loop reads CSVEWTSPNEQFF. The CDR3 DNA follows: TGCAGCGTTGAATGGACTAGTCCAAATGAGCAGTTCTTC.

This chain uses TRBV21-1 with TRBJ1-6. TRBV21-1 is noted as a pseudogene. The CDR3 runs 17 residues. The CDR3: CASSNRGQVLRYSPLHF. Written as DNA, the CDR3 is TGTGCCAGCAGCAACCGAGGGCAGGTCCTCCGTTACTCACCCCTCCACTTT.

The gene calls are TRBV27 and TRBJ1-1; D unclear. CDR1 and CDR2 from the germline V gene are MNHEY and SMNVEV (reference sequence). This CDR3 is built from 15 residues. Trimming removed 5 bases from V and 0 bases from J, with 13 bases in between. DNA of the CDR3: TGTGCCAGCAGTCAAACGACTTCCATGAACACTGAAGCTTTCTTT. Translation gives CASSQTTSMNTEAFF.

The chain links TRBV7-3 to TRBJ1-1; TRBD1 might be the D (5 bases). The CDR3 is 18 amino acids. V was pared by 1 base and J by 0 bases, with 18 bases between. The germline V gene has CDR1 SGHTA and CDR2 FQGTGA. Written as DNA, the CDR3 is TGTGCCAGCAGCTTAAAAGGGGATTTGGGCCAGATGAACACTGAAGCTTTCTTT. It codes for CASSLKGDLGQMNTEAFF.

This clone has a handful of counts. The rearrangement uses TRBV19 and TRBJ1-1; D call uncertain. V was cut by 5 bases and J by 4 bases, with 14 bases left in between. Germline assignment: CDR1 LNHDA and CDR2 SQIVND (reference sequence). The CDR3 length is 14 residues. The DNA of the CDR3 is TGTGCCAGTAGTCCCAGGTTCAGTAGCACTGAAGCTTTCTTT. Amino acids: CASSPRFSSTEAFF.

This clone showed up just once. The V gene is TRBV12-3 or TRBV12-4, the J gene TRBJ1-2; D is possibly TRBD1 (5 bases). Trimming removed 8 bases at V and 0 bases at J, with 10 bases between. The length of the CDR3 is 13 residues. The CDR3 DNA reads TGTGCCAGCGAGCAGGGATCTAACTATGGCTACACCTTC. It translates to CASEQGSNYGYTF.

The V call is TRBV7-2, the J call TRBJ2-1; 8 bases fit TRBD2. Unmatched junction bases numbered 4, after V lost 1 base and J lost 8 bases. Germline V gene lookup returns CDR1 SGHTA and CDR2 FQGNSA. This CDR3 contains 14 residues. CDR3 protein: CASSLGLAGDEQFF. CDR3 in DNA: TGTGCCAGCAGCTTAGGCCTAGCGGGCGATGAGCAGTTCTTC.

V gene TRBV30 combines with J gene TRBJ2-3; TRBD2 might be the D (5 bases). V gave up 4 bases and J gave up 11 bases, with 19 bases separating them. The CDR3 is made up of 13 amino acids. Germline loops: CDR1 GTSNPN, CDR2 SVGIG (reference sequence). The CDR3, as DNA: TGTGCCTGGACCGAGGGAATTACGTGGGGGCAGTATTTT. Residues: CAWTEGITWGQYF.

The genes are TRBV6-5 and TRBJ1-2; no clear D gene. The CDR3 is 15 amino acids. Germline V gene sequence: CDR1 MNHEY, CDR2 SVGAGI. With 2 bases removed from V and 2 bases from J, the gap between germline ends came to 12 bases. The CDR3 loop reads CASSYSSDGNYGYTF. The CDR3 DNA is TGTGCCAGCAGTTACAGTTCTGACGGGAACTATGGCTACACCTTC.

There are a few counts of this clone. V usage is TRBV7-9 and J usage is TRBJ1-1, with D possibly TRBD1 on 6 matching bases. This CDR3 comprises 15 residues. The germline gives CDR1 SEHNR, CDR2 FQNEAQ (reference sequence). With 5 bases removed from V and 4 bases from J, the gap between germline ends came to 17 bases. The CDR3 sequence is CASSRQSGGGTEAFF. The CDR3 DNA is TGTGCCAGCAGCCGACAGTCGGGAGGGGGCACTGAAGCTTTCTTT. Supplemented by reference TRBV7-9 and TRBJ1-1, the full variable domain reads DTGVSQNPRHKITKRGQNVTFRCDPISEHNRLYWYRQTLGQGPEFLTYFQNEAQLEKSRLLSDRFSAERPKGSFSTLEIQRTEQGDSAMYLCASSRQSGGGTEAFFGQGTRLTVV.

The V call is TRBV5-1, the J call TRBJ2-1; TRBD2 aligns across 14 bases. The CDR3 has 14 amino acids. Germline V gives CDR1 SGHRS, CDR2 YFSETQ. V shed 7 bases, J shed 8 bases, and the junction held 5 bases outside the gene matches. The CDR3 DNA is TGCGCCAGCGGGGGACTAGCGGGAGAGGATGAGCAGTTCTTC. As protein: CASGGLAGEDEQFF.

The CDR3 bases are TGTGCCAGCAGTGCACAGGGACCCTATGGCTACACCTTC. It yields the protein CASSAQGPYGYTF. The chain combines TRBV2 with TRBJ1-2, with a weak D call TRBD1 (6 bases). The CDR3 runs 13 residues. Deletions cut 4 bases from V and 4 bases from J, with 10 bases between. Germline assignment: CDR1 SNHLY and CDR2 FYNNEI.

The J gene is TRBJ2-1, the V gene TRBV19, with TRBD2 matching over 12 bases. This CDR3 is 20 amino acids long. V trimming: 4 bases; J trimming: 0 bases; junction bases outside the gene matches: 13. CDR1 and CDR2 (germline): LNHDA, SQIVND (reference sequence). The CDR3 protein is CASSSPPLRLAGDSYNEQFF. In DNA form, the CDR3 reads TGTGCCAGTAGTAGTCCACCCCTGAGACTAGCGGGAGACTCCTACAATGAGCAGTTCTTC.

The CDR3 DNA follows: TGTGCCAGCAGCTTACTAGCGGGAGACGTCGAGCAGTACTTC. This translates into CASSLLAGDVEQYF. The chain is built from TRBV7-9 and TRBJ2-7, with 10 nucleotides matching TRBD2. The CDR3 has 14 amino acids. The germline V gene encodes CDR1 SEHNR and CDR2 FQNEAQ (reference sequence). V trimming: 2 bases; J trimming: 6 bases; junction bases outside the gene matches: 4.

The chain couples TRBV18 to TRBJ2-6; tentative D call: TRBD2 (6 bases). Germline V gene sequence: CDR1 KGHSH, CDR2 LQKENI. Trimming pared 0 bases from V and 4 bases from J, leaving 13 bases between. The CDR3 totals 17 residues. CDR3 protein: CASSPPSGRGGANVLTF. In DNA form, the CDR3 reads TGTGCCAGCTCACCACCGTCGGGGCGGGGAGGGGCCAACGTCCTGACTTTC.

CDR3 sequence reads: CASSPDRGRETQYF. CDR3 sequence (DNA): TGTGCCAGCAGTCCAGACAGGGGGCGGGAGACCCAGTACTTC. The J gene is TRBJ2-5, the V gene TRBV6-5; 10 bases match TRBD1. The CDR3 length is 14 residues. The germline CDR1 and CDR2 sequences are MNHEY and SVGAGI. V gave up 5 bases and J gave up 5 bases; unmatched junction bases: 5.

This chain joins TRBV28 and TRBJ1-3; 7 bases are a match to TRBD1. The CDR3 runs 16 residues. Losses at the gene ends were 6 bases for V and 0 bases for J; bases not matched to a gene: 8. The germline V gene has CDR1 MDHEN and CDR2 SYDVKM. CDR3 in amino acids: CASRVTGAFSGNTIYF. The DNA for the CDR3 is TGTGCCAGCAGAGTTACAGGGGCATTCTCTGGAAACACCATATATTTT.

This chain uses TRBV4-1 with TRBJ1-2; unclear D gene. The germline gives CDR1 MGHRA, CDR2 YSYEKL. Trimming stripped 3 bases from V and 6 bases from J, with 17 bases between. The CDR3 extends over 15 amino acids. CDR3 DNA sequence: TGCGCCAGCAGCCAGAGATTGGCGGGGAGGAATGGCTACACCTTC. This gives the protein CASSQRLAGRNGYTF.

The chain joins TRBV3-1 (or the pseudogene TRBV3-2) to TRBJ2-3; 16 nucleotides align to TRBD2. Losses at the gene ends were 5 bases for V and 4 bases for J; bases not matched to a gene: 6. This CDR3 has 17 residues. Germline CDR1 is LGHDT and CDR2 is YNNKEL (reference sequence). CDR3 sequence: CASSGTSGRVGADTQYF. DNA of the CDR3: TGTGCCAGCAGCGGGACTAGCGGGAGGGTTGGCGCAGATACGCAGTATTTT.

This sequence joins TRBV24-1 and TRBJ1-5; TRBD1 matches at 7 bases. The CDR3 runs 13 residues. The V gene end was trimmed by 7 bases and the J gene end by 5 bases; junction bases not matched to a gene: 4. Looked up from germline, CDR1 is KGHDR and CDR2 is SFDVKD. In DNA form, the CDR3 reads TGTGCCACCAGCTCCGGGACAGATCAGCCCCAGCATTTT. Amino acids: CATSSGTDQPQHF.